Below are 29 T cell receptor beta chains sequenced from a single sample in a study of human T cells and chemical hapten exposure. Described time point: patch test 1, 2 weeks after DPC sensitization. As to treatment: therapeutic diphenylcyclopropenone sensitization with weekly scalp DPC. TCRdb called the RACE reads again in MiXCR, with one record for every CDR3 protein. The sample carries approximately 340,000 distinct CDR3 sequences, around 7% recorded once. The sample consisted of whole blood, taken in connection with sensitization to the hapten diphenylcyclopropenone (DPC). The receptors originated from a young woman with alopecia areata. Some clones in this sample may be carry-over from other donors' samples.

This clonotype has ten or more counts. The CDR3 loop is CASSRPPQETQYF. For the CDR3, the DNA is TGTGCCAGCAGCAGACCCCCGCAAGAGACCCAGTACTTC. This chain connects TRBV28 to TRBJ2-5; D unclear. The V gene lost 6 bases and the J gene lost 2 bases, with 10 bases spanning the gap. CDR3 size: 13 residues. Germline V gene lookup returns CDR1 MDHEN and CDR2 SYDVKM.

Only a few counts were recorded for this clonotype. V gene TRBV10-3 combines with J gene TRBJ2-3; 9 bases match TRBD2. Germline trimming cut 7 bases from V and 6 bases from J; bases unmatched to any gene: 8. CDR3 length: 14 amino acids. The germline V gene has CDR1 ENHRY and CDR2 SYGVKD. The CDR3 region has the DNA TGTGCCATCAAGGGCGGGGGGGCGTCTGATACGCAGTATTTT. Translation: CAIKGGGASDTQYF.

The chain links TRBV5-4 to TRBJ2-7; no firm D call. There are 11 residues in the CDR3. Trimming took off 9 bases at V and 0 bases at J, with 7 bases between the two ends. Germline CDR1 reads SGHNT; CDR2 reads YYREEE (reference sequence). The CDR3 region is CATSSSYEQYF. CDR3 coding DNA: TGTGCCACCTCGAGCTCCTACGAGCAGTACTTC.

This clonotype was counted at least ten times. The chain links TRBV5-1 to TRBJ2-7; tentative D call: TRBD1 (6 bases). Trimming removed 0 bases at V and 3 bases at J, with 22 bases between. The CDR3 has 18 amino acids. Germline loops: CDR1 SGHRS, CDR2 YFSETQ. CDR3 loop: CASSLAVRGHLNYYEQYF. CDR3 in DNA: TGCGCCAGCAGCTTGGCAGTAAGGGGACATCTAAATTACTACGAGCAGTACTTC.

This clonotype has at least ten counts. The chain recombines TRBV15 with TRBJ2-1, with D perhaps TRBD1 (6 bases). The ends were cut back, 1 base at V and 1 base at J, with 8 bases in the middle. CDR3 length: 15 amino acids. Germline CDR1 reads LNHNV; CDR2 reads YYDKDF (reference sequence). CDR3 sequence: CATSRGDISYNEQFF. In DNA form, the CDR3 reads TGTGCCACCAGCAGAGGGGACATTTCCTACAATGAGCAGTTCTTC.

Regarding this clonotype: Because it lacks the conserved phenylalanine or tryptophan at the end, this CDR3 is likely a read error. The chain has TRBV4-3 and TRBJ2-3; D unresolved. CDR3 length: 14 amino acids. Trimming pared 3 bases from V and 3 bases from J, leaving 10 bases between. Germline V CDR1 and CDR2: LGHNA, YSLEER. The CDR3 bases are TGCGCCAGCAGCCAGGTGGGCCTAACAGATACGCAGTATATT. Its translation: CASSQVGLTDTQYI.

This clonotype has just a few counts. This sequence joins TRBV12-3 or TRBV12-4 and TRBJ2-2, with D perhaps matching TRBD1 (6 bases). V was clipped by 6 bases and J by 1 base, with 18 bases between them. The CDR3 covers 17 residues. The CDR3 DNA reads TGTGCCAGCAGGAGCCCCCGGGGACACCTGAACACCGGGGAGCTGTTTTTT. This codes for CASRSPRGHLNTGELFF.

This clonotype was observed many times. V is TRBV6-2 or TRBV6-3 and J is TRBJ2-5; no definite D call. V lost 8 bases and J 4 bases, leaving 14 bases between the germline ends. Germline assignment: CDR1 MNHEY and CDR2 SVGEGT. The CDR3 consists of 13 residues. The CDR3 DNA reads TGTGCCAGCCAACGTGGTCAACTAGAGACCCAGTACTTC. This encodes CASQRGQLETQYF.

The chain recombines TRBV6-2 or TRBV6-3 with TRBJ1-5; possible D gene TRBD1, 6 bases. The CDR3 runs to 13 residues. The V gene lost 6 bases and the J gene lost 4 bases, with 10 bases spanning the gap. CDR1 and CDR2 from the germline V gene are MNHEY and SVGEGT. Here the CDR3 reads CASSTQGNQPQHF. Here the CDR3 DNA reads TGTGCCAGCAGCACACAGGGTAATCAGCCCCAGCATTTT.

This sequence joins TRBV6-1 and TRBJ2-3, with 8 bases fitting TRBD2. This CDR3 spans 16 amino acids. V lost 3 bases to trimming and J lost 2 bases; unmatched junction nucleotides: 7. The V gene's germline CDR1 is MNHNS and CDR2 SASEGT. Here the CDR3 DNA reads TGTGCCAGCAGTGATATAGCGGGATCGACCACAGATACGCAGTATTTT. Translation gives CASSDIAGSTTDTQYF.

The V call is TRBV20-1, the J call TRBJ2-3; the D is unclear. The CDR3 covers 11 residues. Germline CDR1 and CDR2: DFQATT and SNEGSKA (reference sequence). Trimming shortened V by 7 bases and J by 1 base, and 6 bases separated the two germline ends. The CDR3 loop is CSGQGTDTQYF. As DNA, the CDR3 is TGCAGTGGTCAGGGCACAGATACGCAGTATTTT.

This clonotype was recorded many times. The V gene is TRBV29-1, the J gene TRBJ1-5; D may be TRBD1 (6 bases). The CDR3 is 13 residues long. In germline, CDR1 is SQVTM, CDR2 ANQGSEA. V lost 4 bases, J lost 4 bases, and 11 bases lay in between. The chain's CDR3 is CSVAGGLNQPQHF. CDR3 nucleotide sequence: TGCAGCGTTGCGGGGGGGCTGAATCAGCCCCAGCATTTT.

V usage is TRBV12-3 or TRBV12-4 and J usage is TRBJ1-6, with D unclear. Trimming stripped 7 bases from V and 5 bases from J, with 9 bases between. The CDR3 sequence is 13 residues long. The CDR3 spells CASKSRDNSPLHF. Written as DNA, the CDR3 is TGTGCCAGCAAGAGCAGAGATAATTCACCCCTCCACTTT.

The chain is built from TRBV20-1 and TRBJ1-5; no clear D gene. The V gene lost 0 bases and the J gene lost 3 bases, with 12 bases spanning the gap. The V gene's germline CDR1 is DFQATT and CDR2 SNEGSKA (reference sequence). This CDR3 spans 15 amino acids. CDR3 DNA: TGCAGTGCTAGAGATAGGGCAGGAGACAATCAGCCCCAGCATTTT. Translated, it gives CSARDRAGDNQPQHF.

With regard to this clonotype: A much larger clone is a single base away; this may be a read error. No conserved phenylalanine or tryptophan ends this CDR3, so it is likely a read error. V usage is TRBV10-3 and J usage is TRBJ2-2; D may correspond to TRBD1 or TRBD2 (5 bases each). Germline CDR1 reads ENHRY; CDR2 reads SYGVKD. V was cut by 10 bases and J by 4 bases, with 13 bases left in between. The CDR3 is 13 residues long. The CDR3 DNA sequence: TGTGCCACCCGGGACGGCGGCACCGGGGAGCTGTTTCTT. Its translation: CATRDGGTGELFL.

This chain uses TRBV5-6 with TRBJ1-4; no definite D call. Trimming took off 5 bases at V and 3 bases at J, with 14 bases between the two ends. The CDR3 length is 15 residues. Germline CDR1 and CDR2: SGHDT and YYEEEE. CDR3 protein: CASRRANGANEKLFF. The CDR3 bases are TGTGCCAGCAGACGGGCCAACGGGGCTAATGAAAAACTGTTTTTT.

The chain joins TRBV7-9 to TRBJ2-5, with D possibly matching TRBD1 (5 bases). The germline CDR1 and CDR2 sequences are SEHNR and FQNEAQ (reference sequence). V dropped 0 bases and J dropped 5 bases, with 10 bases sitting between them. CDR3 length equals 14 residues. The CDR3 nucleotides read TGTGCCAGCAGCTTAGCTCAAGGGGCGGAGACCCAGTACTTC. It encodes CASSLAQGAETQYF.

This clonotype was picked up a small number of times. The chain combines TRBV29-1 with TRBJ2-7; 15 bases match TRBD2. With V trimmed by 2 bases and J by 4 bases, 15 bases remained unmatched. CDR3 length: 19 residues. Germline lookup yields CDR1 SQVTM and CDR2 ANQGSEA. CDR3 sequence reads: CSVEFSGTSGGRYPYEQYF. DNA of the CDR3: TGCAGCGTTGAATTTTCAGGGACTAGCGGGGGGCGATACCCTTACGAGCAGTACTTC.

This clonotype has a count of ten or more. This sequence joins TRBV6-5 and TRBJ2-3, with a weak D call TRBD2 (5 bases). The V end was cut by 6 bases, the J end by 0 bases, with 7 bases between. Germline lookup yields CDR1 MNHEY and CDR2 SVGAGI. CDR3 length: 13 amino acids. The CDR3 region is CASRGRSTDTQYF. In DNA form, the CDR3 reads TGTGCCAGCAGAGGGAGAAGCACAGATACGCAGTATTTT.

This clonotype was counted only a few times. This chain joins TRBV27 and TRBJ1-1; D gene ambiguous. V lost 3 bases to trimming and J lost 4 bases, with 9 bases between them. CDR3 length: 13 residues. Looked up from germline, CDR1 is MNHEY and CDR2 is SMNVEV (reference sequence). The CDR3 protein is CASSFDAGTEAFF. In DNA form, the CDR3 reads TGTGCCAGCAGTTTTGACGCGGGCACTGAAGCTTTCTTT.

V is TRBV6-1 and J is TRBJ1-5, with 7 positions matching TRBD1. There are 14 residues in the CDR3. Trimming cost V 6 bases and J 7 bases; bases outside gene matches: 9. Germline V gives CDR1 MNHNS, CDR2 SASEGT. Here the CDR3 DNA reads TGTGCCAGCAGATACGTGAGGGGGCACCAGCCCCAGCATTTT. Its translation: CASRYVRGHQPQHF.

As DNA, the CDR3 is TGTGCCAGCAGCCCCGATACTACTGGAAACACCATATATTTT. It yields the protein CASSPDTTGNTIYF. The chain links TRBV3-1 to TRBJ1-3; D uncertain. The germline CDR1 and CDR2 sequences are LGHDT and YNNKEL (reference sequence). V lost 4 bases, J lost 2 bases, and 9 bases lay in between. CDR3 size: 14 residues. Supplemented by reference TRBV3-1 and TRBJ1-3, the full variable domain reads DTAVSQTPKYLVTQMGNDKSIKCEQNLGHDTMYWYKQDSKKFLKIMFSYNNKELIINETVPNRFSPKSPDKAHLNLHINSLELGDSAVYFCASSPDTTGNTIYFGEGSWLTVV.

This clonotype was recorded a few times. The chain carries TRBV7-2 and TRBJ1-5; the D gene is possibly TRBD1 (6 bases). V was cut by 6 bases and J by 6 bases, with 12 bases left in between. The CDR3 contains 13 residues. CDR1 is SGHTA, CDR2 FQGNSA, per germline. The CDR3 sequence: CASSSQGSQPQHF. The CDR3 nucleotides are TGTGCCAGCAGTTCACAGGGAAGTCAGCCCCAGCATTTT. The variable domain in full, with the rest retrieved from reference TRBV7-2 and TRBJ1-5, is GAGVSQSPSNKVTEKGKDVELRCDPISGHTALYWYRQSLGQGLEFLIYFQGNSAPDKSGLPSDRFSAERTGGSVSTLTIQRTQQEDSAVYLCASSSQGSQPQHFGDGTRLSIL.

The rearrangement links TRBV2 to TRBJ1-6; D ambiguous. The CDR3 extends over 15 amino acids. From germline, CDR1 is SNHLY and CDR2 FYNNEI. V gave up 2 bases and J gave up 14 bases, with 19 bases separating them. The CDR3, as DNA: TGTGCCAGCAGTGAACGAGGACCTCTCTCTGGGGCCCTCCACTTT. Its protein product is CASSERGPLSGALHF.

This clonotype was observed a few times. This chain joins TRBV28 and TRBJ1-4, with 9 positions matching TRBD1. This CDR3 spans 14 amino acids. V was clipped by 3 bases and J by 7 bases; unmatched bases: 3. Germline V gives CDR1 MDHEN, CDR2 SYDVKM. The CDR3, as DNA: TGTGCCAGCAGTTTTCGACAGGGGGTTGAAAAACTGTTTTTT. Translation gives CASSFRQGVEKLFF.

This rearrangement joins TRBV7-8 to TRBJ1-4; no clear D. CDR1 and CDR2 from the germline V gene are SGHVS and FQNEAQ. CDR3 length: 13 residues. The V end lost 5 bases, the J end lost 8 bases, and 12 bases lay between the germline ends. This chain's CDR3 is CASSPTRPEKLFF. The CDR3 DNA follows: TGTGCCAGCAGCCCCACCCGACCCGAAAAACTGTTTTTT.

This clonotype turned up a few times. The chain links TRBV12-3 or TRBV12-4 to TRBJ1-1; D remains unclear. The CDR3 runs to 13 residues. V lost 11 bases and J lost 1, with 14 bases in between. In DNA, the CDR3 is TGTGCCTCCCTCACACCAGGGAACACTGAAGCTTTCTTT. It yields the protein CASLTPGNTEAFF.

This chain connects TRBV5-1 to TRBJ2-5, with D unclear. The V gene's germline CDR1 is SGHRS and CDR2 YFSETQ. This CDR3 is 14 amino acids long. V was trimmed by 0 bases and J by 4 bases, leaving 10 bases between them. The CDR3 nucleotides read TGCGCCAGCAGCTTGGCCCAGGTTGCAGAGACCCAGTACTTC. Its translation is CASSLAQVAETQYF.

This chain uses TRBV6-2 or TRBV6-3 with TRBJ1-2; 9 bases are a match to TRBD1. The CDR3 runs 13 residues. CDR1 MNHEY and CDR2 SVGEGT come from the germline V gene. The junction had 2 bases not matched to a gene; V was cut back by 6 bases and J by 3 bases. The CDR3 reads CASRWTGDYGYTF. In DNA form, the CDR3 reads TGTGCCAGCAGATGGACAGGGGACTATGGCTACACCTTC.